This entry concerns a single T cell receptor beta chain. This clone has a handful of counts. Which antigen it targets is not known. Qualities for individual bases were not recorded, and no much larger clone is one base off. TCRbeta CDR3 regions were amplified from genomic DNA by means of the immunoSEQ Assay, a bias-controlled multiplex PCR. The study's processing was this. Nucleated cell counts per sample were estimated from amplification of reference gene primers within the assay. Sequence reads were collapsed and filtered to measure the absolute abundance of every unique TCRbeta CDR3 rearrangement. Productive Simpson clonality was computed per sample as the square root of Simpson's diversity index over productive rearrangements. The immuneACCESS repertoire file appears here via TCRdb, limited to in-frame rearrangements. These files lack a portion of the clones; in checked studies, under half of the deficit traces to unresolved V genes, and the cause of the others is not known. V, J and clone size are those of that table, while D and trimming were read from the DNA. Present in this sample are 100,000 or so clones, 85% of which were seen just once. Around 4% of the sample is held by the ten biggest clonotypes.

Counted from cysteine to phenylalanine, this CDR3 has 16 amino acids. The kept DNA is CDR3 alone, 48 bases in frame from the first base. CDR1 KGHSH and CDR2 LQKENI were looked up in the germline V gene. Trimming removed 2 bases from V and 5 bases from J, leaving 15 bases between the germline ends. Whole blood was collected in K2EDTA tubes by collaborating institutions according to the institutions' own protocols. For TCRbeta analysis, collaborators shipped samples as frozen whole blood, isolated PBMCs, or DNA extracted from either of those sample types. These data belong to a study of blood T cell repertoires in COVID-19 (dated by TCRdb to 2020 to 2021). The study in broad terms: Samples covering the acute and convalescent phases of COVID-19 were provided by collaborators in the United States, Italy and Spain. Nearly every sample came with metadata listing a de-identified subject ID, COVID-19 status, age in years and sex. The dataset comprised deeply sampled blood TCRbeta repertoires from subjects exposed to, actively infected with, or recovered from COVID-19. The repertoires were released in a freely available public database intended as a resource for research on the immune response to SARS-CoV-2. Where available, HLA class I and class II types were obtained from metadata supplied by the sample provider rather than from assay-based typing. The samples were drawn from two sources: the first 160 participants of the ongoing ImmuneRACE study, and fewer than 1,500 subjects contributed by 6 global collaborators. The material from the prospective study consisted of cDNA or gDNA derived from T cells, B-cell-depleted T cells, or PBMCs.

Here is what the overall study found, with its caveats: Clinical and demographic metadata were provided uncurated, with the amount varying by source and participant.

In this chain, TRBV18 is recombined with TRBJ2-2, and possibly TRBD2, on 5 matching bases. This clonotype originated in a man aged 45-65 years with acute or convalescent COVID-19. The sequenced sample was peripheral blood. The CDR3 region has the sequence CASSPISGSGTGELFF. The DNA sequence is as follows: TGTGCCAGCTCACCAATATCCGGGTCGGGGACCGGGGAGCTGTTTTTT.